This T cell receptor beta chain was recorded in a study of T-cell memory formation after mild COVID-19. For the study at large: Clusters were largely donor specific.

5'RACE primed at constant segments yielded TCR alpha and TCR beta cDNA libraries bearing sample barcodes and UMIs. A single record per CDR3 protein comes from TCRdb applying MiXCR to the 5' RACE reads. The profile shows about 410,000 distinct CDR3 sequences, around 17% of them singletons. This clonotype occurred a few times. Its antigen is undetermined. General study points: Pre-infection memory harbored some responding clones, suggesting cross-reactive memory joined. Shrinking CD4+ clones resided mostly in CM and EM, and CD8+ ones in EMRA.

Specimen: PBMCs or a T cell subset sorted from them (not recorded which). The sequence derives from a man aged 18 to 35 who had mild COVID-19 (a few samples of this study predate the infection). Cell type and time point are not known.

The CDR3 spells CASSFQGGSTGELFF. In DNA form, the CDR3 reads TGTGCCAGCAGCTTTCAGGGTGGGAGCACCGGGGAGCTGTTTTTT. The rearrangement joins TRBV7-9 to TRBJ2-2, with D perhaps given as TRBD1 or TRBD2 (5 bases each). The CDR3 is 15 residues long. The V and J ends lost 3 bases and 4 bases respectively, with 12 bases between them. Germline CDR1 SEHNR, CDR2 FQNEAQ (reference sequence). The full variable domain, in which reference TRBV7-9 and TRBJ2-2 provide the parts outside the CDR3, is DTGVSQNPRHKITKRGQNVTFRCDPISEHNRLYWYRQTLGQGPEFLTYFQNEAQLEKSRLLSDRFSAERPKGSFSTLEIQRTEQGDSAMYLCASSFQGGSTGELFFGEGSRLTVL.